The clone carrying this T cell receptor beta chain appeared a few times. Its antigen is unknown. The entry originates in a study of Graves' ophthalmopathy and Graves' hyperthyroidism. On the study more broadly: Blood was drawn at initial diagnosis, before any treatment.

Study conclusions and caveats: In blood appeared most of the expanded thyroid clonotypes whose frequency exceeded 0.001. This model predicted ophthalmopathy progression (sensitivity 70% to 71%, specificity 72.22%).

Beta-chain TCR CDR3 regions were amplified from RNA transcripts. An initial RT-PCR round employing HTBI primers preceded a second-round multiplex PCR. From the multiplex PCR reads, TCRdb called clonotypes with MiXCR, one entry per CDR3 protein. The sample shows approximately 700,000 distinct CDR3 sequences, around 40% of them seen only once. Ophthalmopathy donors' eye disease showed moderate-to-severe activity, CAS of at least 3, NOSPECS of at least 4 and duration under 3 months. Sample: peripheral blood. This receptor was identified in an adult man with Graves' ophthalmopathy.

Here the CDR3 reads CASSYWGGGTGANVLTF. CDR3 DNA sequence: TGTGCCAGCAGTTACTGGGGAGGGGGCACTGGGGCCAACGTCCTGACTTTC. The V call is TRBV6-5, the J call TRBJ2-6; D possibly uses TRBD1 or TRBD2 (7 bases each). Germline-derived CDR1 and CDR2 are MNHEY and SVGAGI. The CDR3 has 17 amino acids. With 1 base removed from V and 2 bases from J, the gap between germline ends came to 12 bases.